These 2 T cell receptor beta chains share one sample of origin, sequenced in a study of shared clonotypes between healthy human individuals. TCRdb's copy holds only in-frame clones and misses some; the assay was immunoSEQ multiplex PCR. The table lists some 1.1 million clones, approximately 75% of them singletons, with approximately 0.9% in the top ten. Sequenced: memory CD4+ T cells from PBMCs. Noted subset: CD45RA-negative fraction. The receptors originated from a young man in good health. Some clones in this sample may be carry-over from other donors' samples.

Only a few counts were recorded for this clone. The chain couples TRBV7-8 to TRBJ2-3, with TRBD2 matching over 7 bases. Per the germline V gene, CDR1 is SGHVS and CDR2 is FQNEAQ. This CDR3 contains 14 residues. Trimming at V came to 5 bases and at J to 8 bases, leaving 10 bases not matched to a gene. The CDR3 bases are TGTGCCAGCAGCCCCCTGGCAGGCGGGGGTACGCAGTATTTT. Translated: CASSPLAGGGTQYF.

This clone was seen a few times. The genes are TRBV5-6 and TRBJ2-2, with D possibly being TRBD1 (5 bases). The CDR3 contains 14 residues. V was pared by 0 bases and J by 6 bases, with 9 bases between. Germline CDR1 is SGHDT and CDR2 is YYEEEE. CDR3 DNA sequence: TGTGCCAGCAGCTTGGTATCAGGGCCCGGGGAGCTGTTTTTT. Translating it yields CASSLVSGPGELFF.